The clone carrying this T cell receptor beta chain showed up just once. Its cognate antigen is unknown. The sample belongs to a study of cytomegalovirus exposure and HLA in healthy donors. General observations from the study: Many donors carried some public TCRs, although rarity characterized most TCR sequences. Prior analysis indicated that the majority of TCR beta V segments exhibited productivity approximately 90% or approximately 30% of the time.

Use of 60 Vbeta and 13 Jbeta primers characterized the PCR. The assay was immunoSEQ multiplex PCR, and TCRdb's table has in-frame clones only and misses some. The sample shows 150,000 to 200,000 clones, roughly 85% of them seen only once. The CDR3 consists of 15 residues. Germline CDR1 LNHDA, CDR2 SQIVND (reference sequence). V was trimmed by 0 bases and J by 2 bases, leaving 8 bases between them. Input material: PBMCs. The sequence was collected from a man aged 18 to 30 in good health and CMV-seropositive. The chain links TRBV19 to TRBJ2-1, with a weak D call TRBD2 (7 bases). The CDR3 region is CASSIEGGPYNEQFF. The DNA for the CDR3 is TGTGCCAGTAGTATAGAGGGGGGGCCCTACAATGAGCAGTTCTTC.